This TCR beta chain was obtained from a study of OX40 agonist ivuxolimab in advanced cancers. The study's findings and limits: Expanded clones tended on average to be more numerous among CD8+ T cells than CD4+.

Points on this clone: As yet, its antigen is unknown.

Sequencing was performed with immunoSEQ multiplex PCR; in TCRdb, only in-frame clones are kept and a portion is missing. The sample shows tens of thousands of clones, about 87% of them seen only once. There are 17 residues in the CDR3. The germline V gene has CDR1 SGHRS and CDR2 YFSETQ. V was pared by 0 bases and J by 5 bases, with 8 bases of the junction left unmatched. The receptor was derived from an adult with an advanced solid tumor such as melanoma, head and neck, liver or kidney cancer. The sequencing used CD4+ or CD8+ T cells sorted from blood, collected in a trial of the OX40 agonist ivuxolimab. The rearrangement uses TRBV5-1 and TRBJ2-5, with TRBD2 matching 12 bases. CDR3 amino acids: CASSLALAGGIMETQYF. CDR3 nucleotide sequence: TGCGCCAGCAGCTTGGCCCTAGCGGGAGGGATTATGGAGACCCAGTACTTC.